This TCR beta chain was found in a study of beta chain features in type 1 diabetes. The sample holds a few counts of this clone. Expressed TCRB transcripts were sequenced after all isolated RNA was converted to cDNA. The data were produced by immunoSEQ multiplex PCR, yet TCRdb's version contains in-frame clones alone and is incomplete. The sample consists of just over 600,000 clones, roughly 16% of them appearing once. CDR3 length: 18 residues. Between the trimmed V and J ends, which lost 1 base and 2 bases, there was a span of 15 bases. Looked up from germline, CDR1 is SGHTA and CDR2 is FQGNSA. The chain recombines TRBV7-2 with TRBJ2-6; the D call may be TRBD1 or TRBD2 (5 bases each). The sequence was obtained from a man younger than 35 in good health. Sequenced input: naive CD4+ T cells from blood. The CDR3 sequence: CASSLVGTPGTGANVLTF. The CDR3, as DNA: TGTGCCAGCAGCTTAGTCGGGACGCCAGGGACTGGGGCCAACGTCCTGACTTTC.